This is a list of T cell receptor beta chains from one sample in a study of cytotoxic CD8 clonotypes in ibrutinib-treated CLL. Clones were sequenced by immunoSEQ multiplex PCR, and TCRdb holds only the in-frame ones, with some missing. The data contain some 200,000 clones, about four fifths of them singletons. Sequenced here: PBMCs, sampled after 12 months of ibrutinib treatment. The receptors here all came from a human donor with chronic lymphocytic leukemia. Each CDR3 is given with its conserved first and last residue. Fields, in order: J gene, D gene, V gene, clone size, CDR3 DNA, CDR3 protein. The D gene is left open where the match is weak. Size tells how often a clone was seen (once, few, many) or the class of an expanded clone, and some rows leave it out.

TRBJ1-2 | TRBD1 | TRBV5-4 | NA | TGTGCCAGCAGCTGGAGGGCCGGAGGGACAGTCAACTATGGCTACACCTTC | CASSWRAGGTVNYGYTF
TRBJ1-1 | NA | TRBV9 | NA | TGTGCCAGCAGCGCTCCCCCTGGGAACACTGAAGCTTTCTTT | CASSAPPGNTEAFF
TRBJ1-1 | NA | TRBV28 | once | TGTGCCAGCATTTCCGGGACATCCAGTAACACTGAAGCTTTCTTT | CASISGTSSNTEAFF
TRBJ1-1 | NA | TRBV7-6 | many | TGTGCCAGCAGCTTAGACTCGGGCATGAACACTGAAGCTTTCTTT | CASSLDSGMNTEAFF
TRBJ1-1 | NA | TRBV6-1 | NA | TGTGCCAGCAGTGCCGGATACGCTGCTGAAGCTTTCTTT | CASSAGYAAEAFF
TRBJ2-7 | NA | TRBV10-2 | few | TGCGCCAGCAGTGAATCGGGTGAGCAGTACTTC | CASSESGEQYF
TRBJ1-5 | NA | TRBV27 | NA | TGTGCCAGCAGTTTATTACAGGGATCTCAGCCCCAGCATTTT | CASSLLQGSQPQHF
TRBJ2-7 | NA | TRBV27 | NA | TGTGCCAGCAGTTTCACAGGAAGCTCCTACGAGCAGTACTTC | CASSFTGSSYEQYF
TRBJ2-3 | NA | TRBV5-1 | NA | TGCGCCAGCAGCCCAAACACAGATACGCAGTATTTT | CASSPNTDTQYF
TRBJ2-1 | NA | TRBV14 | NA | TGTGCCAGCAGCCAAGGGCCCTGGGGGACCGAGCAGTTCTTC | CASSQGPWGTEQFF
TRBJ1-1 | NA | TRBV27 | NA | TGTGCCAGCAGTTTATGGGCTGGCCAAAACACTGAAGCTTTCTTT | CASSLWAGQNTEAFF
TRBJ2-3 | NA | TRBV4-2 | NA | TGTGCCAGCAGCCTGTCAGCAGGGGCCACAGATACGCAGTATTTT | CASSLSAGATDTQYF
TRBJ1-1 | NA | TRBV2 | few | TGTGCCAGCAGTGTAACGACGGCCAACACTGAAGCTTTCTTT | CASSVTTANTEAFF
TRBJ2-2 | NA | TRBV7-8 | few | TGTGCCAGCAGCCAGGGGTACACCGGGGAGCTGTTTTTT | CASSQGYTGELFF
TRBJ2-7 | NA | TRBV4-1 | NA | TGCGCCAGCAGCCAAGAGGTGGTAGGGAATCCTTCCTACGAGCAGTACTTC | CASSQEVVGNPSYEQYF
TRBJ1-2 | NA | TRBV28 | NA | TGTGCCAGCAGTTTATGGTCCCGGGAGGGGCGGGAGGGCTACACCTTC | CASSLWSREGREGYTF
TRBJ1-2 | NA | TRBV19 | NA | TGTGCCAGTAGTATGTCCATGGGACCGCTTAGCTACACCTTC | CASSMSMGPLSYTF
TRBJ1-1 | NA | TRBV6-5 | NA | TGTGCCAGCATGGGAAAAAAAGCTTTCTTT | CASMGKKAFF
TRBJ1-5 | TRBD1 | TRBV5-1 | NA | TGCGCCAGCAGCCCGACGGGACAGGGCAATCAGCCCCAGCATTTT | CASSPTGQGNQPQHF
TRBJ1-2 | NA | TRBV6-5 | once | TGTGCCAGCACCACCTTTATAGGTGGCTACACCTTC | CASTTFIGGYTF
TRBJ2-5 | NA | TRBV6-5 | NA | TGTGCCAGCAGTGGGGGGGGCCTAGGGGAGACCCAGTACTTC | CASSGGGLGETQYF
TRBJ1-1 | TRBD1 | TRBV28 | NA | TGTGCCAGCAGGGGGACAGGAAGGTGGACTGAAGCTTTCTTT | CASRGTGRWTEAFF
TRBJ2-7 | NA | TRBV10-1 | NA | TGCGCCAGCAGTGCGCACCAAGTGGGCACGCAGTACTTC | CASSAHQVGTQYF
TRBJ2-1 | NA | TRBV28 | NA | TGTGCCAGCAAGGGGGAATTAAGTAGGAATGAGCAGTTCTTC | CASKGELSRNEQFF
TRBJ2-1 | NA | TRBV27 | NA | TGTGCCAGCAGTGTGGCAGGGGTGGCATACAATGAGCAGTTCTTC | CASSVAGVAYNEQFF
TRBJ2-5 | TRBD2 | TRBV4-2 | few | TGTGCCAGCAGCCCCGAAGGTCTAGCGGGGGGGGAGACCCAGTACTTC | CASSPEGLAGGETQYF
TRBJ2-3 | TRBD1 | TRBV19 | NA | TGTGCCAGTAGTATCCAACCGGGACAGGTTACGCAGTATTTT | CASSIQPGQVTQYF
TRBJ2-7 | NA | TRBV6-1 | NA | TGTGCCAGTCAAGGGCTTTACGAGCAGTACTTC | CASQGLYEQYF
TRBJ2-7 | NA | TRBV6-1 | NA | TGTGCCAGCAGTGCTCGGGGGGCCACCTACGAGCAGTACTTC | CASSARGATYEQYF
TRBJ1-2 | NA | TRBV21-1 | NA | TGTGCCAGCAGCCTACAAATACCCCTTAACTATGGCTACACCTTC | CASSLQIPLNYGYTF
TRBJ2-7 | NA | TRBV4-1 | NA | TGCGCCAGCAGCCAAGGGGAGGCTACCTACGAGCAGTACTTC | CASSQGEATYEQYF
TRBJ1-5 | TRBD1 | TRBV19 | NA | TGTGCCAGTAGAGGGGGCAGGGGGCTTAATCAGCCCCAGCATTTT | CASRGGRGLNQPQHF
TRBJ1-1 | NA | TRBV30 | NA | TGTGCCTGGAGGATTCCCTGGGGCGTTCCTGAAGCTTTCTTT | CAWRIPWGVPEAFF
TRBJ1-1 | NA | TRBV4-1 | NA | TGCGCCAGCAGCCAAGGGGTTCGGAACACTGAAGCTTTCTTT | CASSQGVRNTEAFF
TRBJ2-7 | TRBD1 | TRBV18 | NA | TGTGCCAGCTCAACGACAGGGGTCGGCTACGAGCAGTACTTC | CASSTTGVGYEQYF
TRBJ2-7 | NA | TRBV13 | NA | TGTGCCAGCAGCTTAGAGTCGCAGCTAGGCTCCTACGAGCAGTACTTC | CASSLESQLGSYEQYF
TRBJ1-5 | NA | TRBV2 | NA | TGTGCCAGCAGCGCGGAGAGCAATCAGCCCCAGCATTTT | CASSAESNQPQHF
TRBJ2-3 | TRBD2 | TRBV27 | NA | TGTGCCAGCAGGGGGACTAGCGGGAGACCAGATACGCAGTATTTT | CASRGTSGRPDTQYF
TRBJ1-5 | TRBD1 | TRBV5-1 | NA | TGCGCCAGCAGCTTGGGGACAGGGATACAGCCCCAGCATTTT | CASSLGTGIQPQHF
TRBJ2-7 | TRBD2 | TRBV28 | few | TGTGCCAGCAGGGGACTACCGACCTACGAGCAGTACTTC | CASRGLPTYEQYF
TRBJ1-1 | NA | TRBV6-5 | NA | TGTGCCAGCAGTTACTCCTTAGGGGGTACCACTGAAGCTTTCTTT | CASSYSLGGTTEAFF
TRBJ2-7 | NA | TRBV27 | once | TGTGCCAGCAGTTTAGCCCCAGGTCAAAGGGAGCAGTACTTC | CASSLAPGQREQYF
TRBJ1-6 | TRBD1 | TRBV5-4 | once | TGTGCCAGCAGCCCTCGGACAGGGAATTCACCCCTCCACTTT | CASSPRTGNSPLHF
TRBJ2-4 | NA | TRBV11-3 | NA | TGTGCCAGCAGCTTTAGCGGCGAAAACATTCAGTACTTC | CASSFSGENIQYF
TRBJ1-1 | NA | TRBV4-1 | NA | TGCGCCAGCAGCCAAGGGCCTGGATTCAACACTGAAGCTTTCTTT | CASSQGPGFNTEAFF
TRBJ2-7 | TRBD2 | TRBV27 | NA | TGTGCCAGCAGTAGGAGGTTTGTGGCTAACTGGACTAGCGGGGGGTACGAGCAGTACTTC | CASSRRFVANWTSGGYEQYF
TRBJ1-4 | NA | TRBV7-2 | NA | TGTGCCAGCAGCTTAGCCGGCCAGCCCAAACTGTTTTTT | CASSLAGQPKLFF
TRBJ2-2 | TRBD1 | TRBV5-1 | few | TGCGCCAGCAGACCTCCGGGACAGGTATCGAACACCGGGGAGCTGTTTTTT | CASRPPGQVSNTGELFF
TRBJ1-1 | TRBD1 | TRBV18 | NA | TGTGCCAGCTCACCAGTGCCGGGACAGGGATACGAAGCTTTCTTT | CASSPVPGQGYEAFF
TRBJ1-2 | TRBD1 | TRBV13 | NA | TGTGCCAGTGTAAACAGGGGTTACCTAGACTATGGCTACACCTTC | CASVNRGYLDYGYTF
TRBJ2-3 | TRBD2 | TRBV9 | once | TGTGCCAGCAGCGTCAGCCTAGGGACTAGCGGGAGGGATACGCAGTATTTT | CASSVSLGTSGRDTQYF
TRBJ1-5 | TRBD1 | TRBV25-1 | few | TGTGCCAGCTCCGGACAGGGCTGGCAGCCCCAGCATTTT | CASSGQGWQPQHF
TRBJ1-1 | NA | TRBV6-1 | few | TGTGCCAGCAGTGCCCAAAGGAACACTGAAGCTTTCTTT | CASSAQRNTEAFF